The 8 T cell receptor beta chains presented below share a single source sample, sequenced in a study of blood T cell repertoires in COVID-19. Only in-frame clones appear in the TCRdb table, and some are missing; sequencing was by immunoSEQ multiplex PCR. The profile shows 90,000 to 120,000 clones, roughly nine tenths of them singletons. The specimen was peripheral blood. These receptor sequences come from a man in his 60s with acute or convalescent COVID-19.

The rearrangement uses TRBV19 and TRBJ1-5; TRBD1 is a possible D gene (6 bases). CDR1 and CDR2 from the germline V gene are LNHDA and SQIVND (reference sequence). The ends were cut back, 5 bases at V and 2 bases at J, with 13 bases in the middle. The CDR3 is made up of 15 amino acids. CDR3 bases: TGTGCCAGTAGTTCCACAGGGAGGGGCAATCAGCCCCAGCATTTT. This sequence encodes CASSSTGRGNQPQHF.

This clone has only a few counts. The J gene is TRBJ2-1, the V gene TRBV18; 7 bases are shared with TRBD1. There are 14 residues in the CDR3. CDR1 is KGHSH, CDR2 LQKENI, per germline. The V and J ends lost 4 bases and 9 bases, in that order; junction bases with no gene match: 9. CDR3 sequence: CASSLRQGPGEQFF. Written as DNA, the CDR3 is TGTGCCAGCTCACTGAGACAGGGCCCGGGTGAGCAGTTCTTC.

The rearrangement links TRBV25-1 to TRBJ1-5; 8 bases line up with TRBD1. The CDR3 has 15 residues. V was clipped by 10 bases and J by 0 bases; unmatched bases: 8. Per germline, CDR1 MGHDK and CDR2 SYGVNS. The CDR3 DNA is TGTGCCAACTGGACAGGGCGGAATAGCAATCAGCCCCAGCATTTT. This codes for CANWTGRNSNQPQHF.

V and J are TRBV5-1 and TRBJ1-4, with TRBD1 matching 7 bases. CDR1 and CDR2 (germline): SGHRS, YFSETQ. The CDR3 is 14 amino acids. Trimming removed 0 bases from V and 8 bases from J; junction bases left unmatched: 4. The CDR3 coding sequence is TGCGCCAGCAGCTTGGAGCAGGGGGAGGAAAAACTGTTTTTT. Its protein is CASSLEQGEEKLFF.

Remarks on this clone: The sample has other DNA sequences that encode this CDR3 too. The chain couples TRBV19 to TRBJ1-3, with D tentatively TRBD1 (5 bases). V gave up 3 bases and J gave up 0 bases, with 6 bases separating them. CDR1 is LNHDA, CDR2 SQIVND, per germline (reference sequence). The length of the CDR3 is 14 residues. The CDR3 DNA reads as TGTGCCAGTAGTATTGACAGCTCTGGAAACACCATATATTTT. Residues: CASSIDSSGNTIYF.

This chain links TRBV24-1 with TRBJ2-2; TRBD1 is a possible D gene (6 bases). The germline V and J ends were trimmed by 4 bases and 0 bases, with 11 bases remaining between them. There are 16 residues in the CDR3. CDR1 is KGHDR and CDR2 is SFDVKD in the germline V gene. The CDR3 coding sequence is TGTGCCACCAGTGAGGGTGGGGGCCCGAACACCGGGGAGCTGTTTTTT. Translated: CATSEGGGPNTGELFF.

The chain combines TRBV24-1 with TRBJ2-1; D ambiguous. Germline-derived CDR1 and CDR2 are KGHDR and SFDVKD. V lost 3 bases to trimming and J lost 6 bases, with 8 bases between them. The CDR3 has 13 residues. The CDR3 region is CATSDVQVNEQFF. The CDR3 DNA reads TGTGCCACCAGTGATGTCCAGGTCAATGAGCAGTTCTTC.

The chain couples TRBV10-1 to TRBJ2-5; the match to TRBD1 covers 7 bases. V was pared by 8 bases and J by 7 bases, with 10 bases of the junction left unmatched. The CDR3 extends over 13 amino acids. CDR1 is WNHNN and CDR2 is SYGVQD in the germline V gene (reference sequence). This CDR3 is CASSNTGEGTQYF. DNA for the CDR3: TGCGCCAGCTCAAATACAGGGGAAGGGACCCAGTACTTC.